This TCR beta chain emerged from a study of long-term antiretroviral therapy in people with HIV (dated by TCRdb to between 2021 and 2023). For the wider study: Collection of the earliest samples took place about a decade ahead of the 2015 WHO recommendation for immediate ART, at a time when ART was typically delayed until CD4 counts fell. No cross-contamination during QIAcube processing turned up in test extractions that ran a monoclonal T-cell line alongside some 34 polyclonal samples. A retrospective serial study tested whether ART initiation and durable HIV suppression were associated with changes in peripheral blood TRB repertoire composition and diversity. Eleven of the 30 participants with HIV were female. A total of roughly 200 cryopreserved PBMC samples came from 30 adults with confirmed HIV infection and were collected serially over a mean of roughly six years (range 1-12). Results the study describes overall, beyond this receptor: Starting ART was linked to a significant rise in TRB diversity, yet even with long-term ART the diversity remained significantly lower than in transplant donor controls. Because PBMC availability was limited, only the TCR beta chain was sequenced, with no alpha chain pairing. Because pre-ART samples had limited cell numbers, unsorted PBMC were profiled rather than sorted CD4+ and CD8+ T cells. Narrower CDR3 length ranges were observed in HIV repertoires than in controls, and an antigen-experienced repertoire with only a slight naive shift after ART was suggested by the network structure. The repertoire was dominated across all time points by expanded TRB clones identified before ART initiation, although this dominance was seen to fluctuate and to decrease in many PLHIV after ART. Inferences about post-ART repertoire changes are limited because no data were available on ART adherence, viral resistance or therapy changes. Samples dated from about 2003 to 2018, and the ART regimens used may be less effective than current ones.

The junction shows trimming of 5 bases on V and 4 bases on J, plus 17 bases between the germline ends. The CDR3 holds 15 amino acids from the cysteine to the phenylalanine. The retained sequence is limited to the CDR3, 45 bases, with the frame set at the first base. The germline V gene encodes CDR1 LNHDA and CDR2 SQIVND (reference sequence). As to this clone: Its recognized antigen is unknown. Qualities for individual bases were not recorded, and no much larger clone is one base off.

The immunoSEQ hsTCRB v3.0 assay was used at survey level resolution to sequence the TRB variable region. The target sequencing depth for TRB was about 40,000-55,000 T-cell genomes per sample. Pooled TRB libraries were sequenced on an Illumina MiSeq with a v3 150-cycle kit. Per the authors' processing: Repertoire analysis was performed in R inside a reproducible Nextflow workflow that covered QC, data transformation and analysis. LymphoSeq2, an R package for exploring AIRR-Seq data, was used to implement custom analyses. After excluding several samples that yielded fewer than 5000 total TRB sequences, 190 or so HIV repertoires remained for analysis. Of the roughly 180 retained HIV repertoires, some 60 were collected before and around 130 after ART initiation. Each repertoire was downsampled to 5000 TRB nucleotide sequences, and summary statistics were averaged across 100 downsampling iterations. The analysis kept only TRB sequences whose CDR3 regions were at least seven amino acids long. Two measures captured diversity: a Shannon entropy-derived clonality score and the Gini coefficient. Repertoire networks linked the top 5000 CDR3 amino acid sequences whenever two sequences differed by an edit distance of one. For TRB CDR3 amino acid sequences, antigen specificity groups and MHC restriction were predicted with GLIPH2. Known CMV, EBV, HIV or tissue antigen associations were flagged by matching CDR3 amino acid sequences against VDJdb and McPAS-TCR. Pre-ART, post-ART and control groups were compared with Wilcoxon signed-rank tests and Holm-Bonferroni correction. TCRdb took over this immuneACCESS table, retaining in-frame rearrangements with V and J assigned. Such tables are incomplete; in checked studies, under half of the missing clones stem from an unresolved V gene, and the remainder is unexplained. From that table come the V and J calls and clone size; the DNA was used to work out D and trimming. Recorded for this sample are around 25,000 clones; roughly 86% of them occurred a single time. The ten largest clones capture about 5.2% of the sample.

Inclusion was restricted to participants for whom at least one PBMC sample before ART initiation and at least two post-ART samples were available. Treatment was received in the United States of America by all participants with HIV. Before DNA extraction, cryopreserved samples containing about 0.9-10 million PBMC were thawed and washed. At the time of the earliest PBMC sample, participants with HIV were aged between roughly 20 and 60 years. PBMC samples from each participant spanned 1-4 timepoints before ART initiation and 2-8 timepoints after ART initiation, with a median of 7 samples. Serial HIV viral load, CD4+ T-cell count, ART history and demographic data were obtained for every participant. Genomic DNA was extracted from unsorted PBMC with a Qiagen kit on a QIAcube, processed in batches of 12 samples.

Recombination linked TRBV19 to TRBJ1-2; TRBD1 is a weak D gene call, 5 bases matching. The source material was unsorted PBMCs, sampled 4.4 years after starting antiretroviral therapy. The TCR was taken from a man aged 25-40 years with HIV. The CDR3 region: CASSLQVDGSYGYTF. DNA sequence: TGTGCCAGTAGTTTACAGGTGGATGGATCCTATGGCTACACCTTC.